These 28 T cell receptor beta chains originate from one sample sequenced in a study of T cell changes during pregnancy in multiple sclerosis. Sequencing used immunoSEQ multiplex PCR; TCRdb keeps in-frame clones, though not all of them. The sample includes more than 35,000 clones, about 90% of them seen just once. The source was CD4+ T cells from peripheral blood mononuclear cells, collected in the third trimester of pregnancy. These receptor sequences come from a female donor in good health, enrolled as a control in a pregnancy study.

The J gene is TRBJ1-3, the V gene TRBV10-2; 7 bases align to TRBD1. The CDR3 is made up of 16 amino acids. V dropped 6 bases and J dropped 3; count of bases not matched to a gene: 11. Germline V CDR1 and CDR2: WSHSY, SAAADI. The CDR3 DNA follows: TGCGCCAGCAGGGCCGAACTTCAGGGGGATGGAAACACCATATATTTT. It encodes CASRAELQGDGNTIYF.

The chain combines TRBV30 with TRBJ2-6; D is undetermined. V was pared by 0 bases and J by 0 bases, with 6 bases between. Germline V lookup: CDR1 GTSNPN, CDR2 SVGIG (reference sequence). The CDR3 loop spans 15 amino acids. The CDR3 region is CAWSVPSSGANVLTF. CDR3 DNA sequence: TGTGCCTGGAGTGTTCCTAGCTCTGGGGCCAACGTCCTGACTTTC.

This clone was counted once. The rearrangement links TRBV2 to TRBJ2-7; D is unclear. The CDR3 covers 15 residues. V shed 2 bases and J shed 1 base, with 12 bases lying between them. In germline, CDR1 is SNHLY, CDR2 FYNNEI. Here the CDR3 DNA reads TGTGCCAGCAGTGAAATCTACGGGTCTTCCTACGAGCAGTACTTC. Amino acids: CASSEIYGSSYEQYF.

This chain's CDR3 is CASSVSGQVNTEAFF. In DNA, the CDR3 is TGTGCCAGCAGCGTGTCGGGACAGGTGAACACTGAAGCTTTCTTT. This chain links TRBV9 with TRBJ1-1, with 8 bases aligning to TRBD1. Germline V gives CDR1 SGDLS, CDR2 YYNGEE. Trimming removed 2 bases from V and 0 bases from J; junction bases left unmatched: 3. The CDR3 spans 15 residues.

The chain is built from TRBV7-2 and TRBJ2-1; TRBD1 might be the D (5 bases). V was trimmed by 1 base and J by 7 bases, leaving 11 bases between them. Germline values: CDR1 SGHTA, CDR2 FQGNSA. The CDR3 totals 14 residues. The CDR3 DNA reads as TGTGCCAGCAGCTTAGTCCCAGGGTCTAATGAGCAGTTCTTC. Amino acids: CASSLVPGSNEQFF.

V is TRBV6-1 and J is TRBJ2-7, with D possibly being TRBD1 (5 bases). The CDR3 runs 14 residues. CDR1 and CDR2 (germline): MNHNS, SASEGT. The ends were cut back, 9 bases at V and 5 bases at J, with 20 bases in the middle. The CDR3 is CASEDRPPAHEQYF. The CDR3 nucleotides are TGTGCCAGTGAAGACAGACCGCCCGCCCACGAGCAGTACTTC.

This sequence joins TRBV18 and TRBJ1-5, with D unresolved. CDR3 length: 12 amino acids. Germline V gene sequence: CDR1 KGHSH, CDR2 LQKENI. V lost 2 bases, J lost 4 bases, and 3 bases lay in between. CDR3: CASSPENQPQHF. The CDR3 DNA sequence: TGTGCCAGCTCACCAGAGAATCAGCCCCAGCATTTT.

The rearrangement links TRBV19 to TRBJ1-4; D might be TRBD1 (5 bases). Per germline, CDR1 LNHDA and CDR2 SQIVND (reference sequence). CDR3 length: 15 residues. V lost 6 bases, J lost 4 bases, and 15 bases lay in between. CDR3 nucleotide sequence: TGTGCCAGTAGGCCGGTGGGGCCAAATAATGAAAAACTGTTTTTT. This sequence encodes CASRPVGPNNEKLFF.

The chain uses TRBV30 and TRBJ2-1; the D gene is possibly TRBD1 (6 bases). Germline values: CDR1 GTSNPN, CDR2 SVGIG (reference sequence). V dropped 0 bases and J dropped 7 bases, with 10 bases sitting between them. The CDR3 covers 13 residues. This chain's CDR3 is CAWSVGQNNEQFF. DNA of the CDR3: TGTGCCTGGAGTGTCGGACAGAATAATGAGCAGTTCTTC. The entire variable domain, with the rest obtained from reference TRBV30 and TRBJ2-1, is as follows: SQTIHQWPATLVQPVGSPLSLECTVEGTSNPNLYWYRQAAGRGLQLLFYSVGIGQISSEVPQNLSASRPQDRQFILSSKKLLLSDSGFYLCAWSVGQNNEQFFGPGTRLTVL.

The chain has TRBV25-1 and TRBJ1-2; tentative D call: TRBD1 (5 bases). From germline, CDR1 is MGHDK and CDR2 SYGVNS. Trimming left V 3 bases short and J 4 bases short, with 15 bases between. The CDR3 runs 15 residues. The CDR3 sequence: CASSEGGGAGYGYTF. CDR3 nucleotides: TGTGCCAGCAGTGAGGGTGGCGGGGCGGGCTATGGCTACACCTTC.

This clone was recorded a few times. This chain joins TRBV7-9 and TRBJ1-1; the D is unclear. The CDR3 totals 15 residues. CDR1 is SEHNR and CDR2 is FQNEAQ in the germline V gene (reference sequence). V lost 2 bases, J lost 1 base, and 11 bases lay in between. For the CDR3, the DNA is TGTGCCAGCAGCTTAAACTCCTTTTCGAACACTGAAGCTTTCTTT. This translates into CASSLNSFSNTEAFF.

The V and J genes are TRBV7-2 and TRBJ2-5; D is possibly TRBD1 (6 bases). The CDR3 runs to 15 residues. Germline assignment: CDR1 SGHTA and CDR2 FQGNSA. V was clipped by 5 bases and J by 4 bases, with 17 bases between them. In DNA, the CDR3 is TGTGCCAGCAGCCAATTCCGGGACAATAGAGAGACCCAGTACTTC. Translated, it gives CASSQFRDNRETQYF.

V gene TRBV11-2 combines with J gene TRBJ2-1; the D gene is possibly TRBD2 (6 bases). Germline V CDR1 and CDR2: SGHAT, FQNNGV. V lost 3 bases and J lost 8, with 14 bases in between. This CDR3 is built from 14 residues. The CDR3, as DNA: TGTGCCAGCAGCTTCTCGGCGGGGTCATATGAGCAGTTCTTC. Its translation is CASSFSAGSYEQFF.

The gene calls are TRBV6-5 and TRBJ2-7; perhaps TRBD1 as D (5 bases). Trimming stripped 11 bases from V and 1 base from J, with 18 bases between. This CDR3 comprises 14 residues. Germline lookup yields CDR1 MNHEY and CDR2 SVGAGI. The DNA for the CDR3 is TGTGCCTGCGGTCAGGGTTTGTCGTCCTACGAGCAGTACTTC. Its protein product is CACGQGLSSYEQYF.

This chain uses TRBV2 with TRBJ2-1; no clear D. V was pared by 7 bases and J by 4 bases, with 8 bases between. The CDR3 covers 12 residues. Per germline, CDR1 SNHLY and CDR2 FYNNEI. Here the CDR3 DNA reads TGTGCCAGCATCCTGGAGTACAATGAGCAGTTCTTC. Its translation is CASILEYNEQFF.

The CDR3 reads CAAQDGLVTAEQYF. Written as DNA, the CDR3 is TGTGCCGCGCAGGACGGACTAGTAACAGCCGAGCAGTACTTC. The gene calls are TRBV7-9 and TRBJ2-7, with 7 positions matching TRBD2. The germline gives CDR1 SEHNR, CDR2 FQNEAQ (reference sequence). The CDR3 runs 14 residues. V gave up 11 bases and J gave up 6 bases; unmatched junction bases: 16.

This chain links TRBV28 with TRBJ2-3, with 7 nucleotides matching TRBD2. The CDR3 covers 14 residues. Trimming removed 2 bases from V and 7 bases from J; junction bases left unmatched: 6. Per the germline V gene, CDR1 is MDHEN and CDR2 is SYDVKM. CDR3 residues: CASSLRLAENTQYF. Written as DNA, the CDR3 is TGTGCCAGCAGTTTAAGGCTAGCGGAAAATACGCAGTATTTT.

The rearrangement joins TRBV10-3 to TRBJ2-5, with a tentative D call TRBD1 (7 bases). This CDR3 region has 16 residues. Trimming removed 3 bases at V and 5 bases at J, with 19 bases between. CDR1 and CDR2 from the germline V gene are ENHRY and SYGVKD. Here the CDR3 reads CAISDFSGTAGETQYF. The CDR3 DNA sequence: TGTGCCATCAGTGACTTTTCCGGGACAGCGGGCGAGACCCAGTACTTC.

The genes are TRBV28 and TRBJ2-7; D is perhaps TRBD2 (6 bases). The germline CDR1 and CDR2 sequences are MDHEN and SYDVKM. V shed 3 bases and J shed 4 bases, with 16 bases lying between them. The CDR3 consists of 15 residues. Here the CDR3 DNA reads TGTGCCAGCAGTTTTACCGGGGACTCCGGGTACGAGCAGTACTTC. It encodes CASSFTGDSGYEQYF.

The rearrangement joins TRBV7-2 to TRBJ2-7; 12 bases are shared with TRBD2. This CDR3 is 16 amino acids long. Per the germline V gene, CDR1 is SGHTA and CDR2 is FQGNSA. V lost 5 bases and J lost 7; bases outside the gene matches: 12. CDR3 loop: CASSTSRLAGVKEQYF. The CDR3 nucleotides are TGTGCCAGCAGCACCTCTCGACTAGCGGGAGTGAAAGAGCAGTACTTC. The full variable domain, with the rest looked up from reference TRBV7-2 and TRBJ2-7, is GAGVSQSPSNKVTEKGKDVELRCDPISGHTALYWYRQSLGQGLEFLIYFQGNSAPDKSGLPSDRFSAERTGGSVSTLTIQRTQQEDSAVYLCASSTSRLAGVKEQYFGPGTRLTVT.

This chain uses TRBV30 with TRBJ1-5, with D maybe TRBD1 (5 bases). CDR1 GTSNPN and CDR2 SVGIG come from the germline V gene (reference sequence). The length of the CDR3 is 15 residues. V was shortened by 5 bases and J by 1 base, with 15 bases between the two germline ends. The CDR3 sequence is CAWATGGWSNQPQHF. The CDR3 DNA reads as TGTGCCTGGGCCACGGGGGGATGGAGCAATCAGCCCCAGCATTTT. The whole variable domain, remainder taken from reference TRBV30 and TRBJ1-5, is SQTIHQWPATLVQPVGSPLSLECTVEGTSNPNLYWYRQAAGRGLQLLFYSVGIGQISSEVPQNLSASRPQDRQFILSSKKLLLSDSGFYLCAWATGGWSNQPQHFGDGTRLSIL.

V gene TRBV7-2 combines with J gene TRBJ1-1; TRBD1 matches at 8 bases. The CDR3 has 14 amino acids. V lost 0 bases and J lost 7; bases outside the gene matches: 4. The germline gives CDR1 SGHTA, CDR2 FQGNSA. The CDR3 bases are TGTGCCAGCAGCTTAGCGGGACAGGTTGGTGAAGCTTTCTTT. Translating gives CASSLAGQVGEAFF.

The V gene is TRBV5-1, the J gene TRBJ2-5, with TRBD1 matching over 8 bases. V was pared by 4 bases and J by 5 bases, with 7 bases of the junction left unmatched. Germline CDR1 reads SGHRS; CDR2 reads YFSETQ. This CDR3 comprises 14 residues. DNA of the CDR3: TGCGCCAGCAGCCGCAGGACAGGGAAGGAGACCCAGTACTTC. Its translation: CASSRRTGKETQYF. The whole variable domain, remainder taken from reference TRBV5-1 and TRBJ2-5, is KAGVTQTPRYLIKTRGQQVTLSCSPISGHRSVSWYQQTPGQGLQFLFEYFSETQRNKGNFPGRFSGRQFSNSRSEMNVSTLELGDSALYLCASSRRTGKETQYFGPGTRLLVL.

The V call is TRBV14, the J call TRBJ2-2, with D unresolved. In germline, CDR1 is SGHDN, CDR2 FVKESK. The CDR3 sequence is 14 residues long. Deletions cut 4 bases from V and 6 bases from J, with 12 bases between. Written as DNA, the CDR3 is TGTGCCAGCAGCCGATCTACGGCGGCCGGGGAGCTGTTTTTT. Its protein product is CASSRSTAAGELFF. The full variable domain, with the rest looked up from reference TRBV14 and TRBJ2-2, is EAGVTQFPSHSVIEKGQTVTLRCDPISGHDNLYWYRRVMGKEIKFLLHFVKESKQDESGMPNNRFLAERTGGTYSTLKVQPAELEDSGVYFCASSRSTAAGELFFGEGSRLTVL.

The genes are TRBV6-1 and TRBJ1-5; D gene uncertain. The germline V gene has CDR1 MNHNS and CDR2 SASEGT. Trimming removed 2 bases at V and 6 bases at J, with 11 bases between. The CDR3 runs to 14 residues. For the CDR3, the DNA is TGTGCCAGCAGTGAACCCGGAGGGTTTCAGCCCCAGCATTTT. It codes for CASSEPGGFQPQHF.

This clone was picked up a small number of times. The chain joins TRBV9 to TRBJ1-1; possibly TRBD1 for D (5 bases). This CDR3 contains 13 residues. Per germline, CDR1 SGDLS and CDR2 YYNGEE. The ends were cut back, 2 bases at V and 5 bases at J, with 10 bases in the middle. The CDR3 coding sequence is TGTGCCAGCAGCGTTTCTCAGGGAACTGAAGCTTTCTTT. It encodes CASSVSQGTEAFF.

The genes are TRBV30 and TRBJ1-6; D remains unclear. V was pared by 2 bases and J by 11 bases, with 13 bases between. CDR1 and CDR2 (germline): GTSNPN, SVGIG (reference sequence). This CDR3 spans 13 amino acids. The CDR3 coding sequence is TGTGCCTGGAGTAGCGGGGAGGGTACACCCCTCCACTTT. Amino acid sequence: CAWSSGEGTPLHF.

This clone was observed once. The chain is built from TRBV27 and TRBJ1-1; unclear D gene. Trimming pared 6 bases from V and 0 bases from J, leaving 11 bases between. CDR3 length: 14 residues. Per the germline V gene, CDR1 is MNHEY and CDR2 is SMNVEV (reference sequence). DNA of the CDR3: TGTGCCAGCAGAAAACAGCCTCTGAACACTGAAGCTTTCTTT. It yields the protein CASRKQPLNTEAFF.